Ten or more counts support the clone carrying this T cell receptor (beta chain). The data originate from a study of T cells after yellow fever vaccination. CDR1 is KGHDR, CDR2 SFDVKD, per germline. The V end was cut by 7 bases, the J end by 5 bases, with 7 bases between. This CDR3 spans 11 amino acids. TCRdb reanalysed the 5' RACE reads using MiXCR and keeps one entry per CDR3 protein. The table lists a few hundred thousand distinct CDR3 sequences, roughly 3.5% of them singletons. J is TRBJ1-1 and V is TRBV24-1; D may be TRBD1 (5 bases). The input for sequencing was PBMCs, taken on the day of the yellow fever booster vaccination. The TCR comes from a man between 18 and 29 years old who received the YFV17D yellow fever vaccine. CDR3 amino acids: CATSAGTEAFF. The CDR3 nucleotides read TGTGCCACCAGCGCAGGGACTGAAGCTTTCTTT.